This record looks at one TCR beta chain sequence and its context. Trimming took 3 bases from V and 2 from J, leaving 14 bases between them. CDR1 and CDR2 from the germline V gene are MDHEN and SYDVKM. The CDR3 is 15 amino acids. These data are taken from a study of T cell repertoires in cytomegalovirus infection. TCRdb reprocessed the reads with MiXCR, giving one entry per CDR3 protein. There are roughly 190,000 distinct CDR3 sequences in the sample; nearly 9.5% occur only once, and approximately 4.2% lies in the top ten. The receptor comes from a human donor in good health (CMV status not recorded). Some clones in this sample may be carry-over from other donors' samples. The sequencing sample was made of PBMCs. The rearrangement uses TRBV28 and TRBJ2-7, with D perhaps TRBD1 (6 bases). CDR3 residues: CASSFLDRTTYEQYF. DNA of the CDR3: TGTGCCAGCAGTTTTTTAGACAGGACGACCTACGAGCAGTACTTC.